This T cell receptor beta chain was recovered during a study of blood T cell repertoires in COVID-19. Study background: Sample material is recorded as cDNA or gDNA derived from T cells, B-cell-depleted T cells, or PBMCs.

Seattle participants joined during active infection and were tracked over time. Trimming at V came to 0 bases and at J to 7 bases, leaving 3 bases not matched to a gene. This CDR3 spans 13 amino acids. Germline CDR1 is SGDLS and CDR2 is YYNGEE. In the study's own analysis: Reference gene primer amplification in the assay estimated nucleated cell counts. TCRdb keeps only in-frame clones here, not all; method: immunoSEQ multiplex PCR. From that table come the V and J calls and clone size; the DNA was used to work out D and trimming. The sample records 90,000 to 100,000 clones, about nine tenths being singletons.

The specimen sequenced was peripheral blood. This clonotype was sampled from a man between 60 and 75 years old with COVID-19, enrolled during active disease. The chain links TRBV9 to TRBJ1-2; TRBD1 matches at 7 bases. The CDR3 loop is CASSVDRGLGYTF. The CDR3 DNA reads TGTGCCAGCAGCGTAGACAGGGGTCTTGGCTACACCTTC.